Listed below are T cell receptor beta chains from one sample, sequenced in a study of blood T cell repertoires in COVID-19. Clones were read by immunoSEQ multiplex PCR, and TCRdb kept only the in-frame ones, dropping some. This sample yields around 160,000 clones, of which more than 75% are seen a single time; about 2.3% belongs to the top ten. The source material was peripheral blood. These receptors all come from a man younger than 35 with acute or convalescent COVID-19. Both conserved end residues are part of each CDR3. Only some rows state a clone size, as once, few, many or a class for expanded clones.

CDR3,J,size,V
CATSLGNTIYF,TRBJ1-3,.,TRBV24-1
CASSDKTGGGYEQYF,TRBJ2-7,.,TRBV9
CASSLGWGGGADTQYF,TRBJ2-3,.,TRBV27
CASSSSSGRIYEQYF,TRBJ2-7,.,TRBV7-2
CASSVGQGGTEAFF,TRBJ1-1,.,TRBV9
CASSPILGTNYGYTF,TRBJ1-2,few,TRBV5-1
CASSTGTGIMNTEAFF,TRBJ1-1,.,TRBV28
CASSQTVNEQFF,TRBJ2-1,.,TRBV3-1/TRBV3-2
CASSRQHGYTF,TRBJ1-2,.,TRBV3-1/TRBV3-2
CATTGGGSNTEAFF,TRBJ1-1,.,TRBV19
CAWSVLARNEQFF,TRBJ2-1,.,TRBV30
CASSLEGQGFDEQYF,TRBJ2-7,once,TRBV5-6
CASSPGPANTGELFF,TRBJ2-2,.,TRBV3-1/TRBV3-2
CASNLQGAGQETQYF,TRBJ2-5,.,TRBV5-4
CASSLGTGFYEQYF,TRBJ2-7,.,TRBV5-1
CASSLVTLVRADTEAFF,TRBJ1-1,.,TRBV5-1
CAISTGTTHYGYTF,TRBJ1-2,.,TRBV10-3
CASSYSRDTEAFF,TRBJ1-1,.,TRBV6-5
CASSHLTQRADTQYF,TRBJ2-3,.,TRBV3-1/TRBV3-2
CASSVVAGSTDTQYF,TRBJ2-3,.,TRBV9
CATSDNTGTGSLQHF,TRBJ1-5,.,TRBV24-1
CASSLDNYGYTF,TRBJ1-2,.,TRBV5-1
CASSPRDNYEQYF,TRBJ2-7,.,TRBV9
CASSLPSGTFNEQFF,TRBJ2-1,.,TRBV7-9
CATSTPWGGGSPLHF,TRBJ1-6,.,TRBV15
CASSRTGELFF,TRBJ2-2,.,TRBV11-2
CASRRGQDTEAFF,TRBJ1-1,once,TRBV6-4
CASSRRDSSNYGYTF,TRBJ1-2,.,TRBV9